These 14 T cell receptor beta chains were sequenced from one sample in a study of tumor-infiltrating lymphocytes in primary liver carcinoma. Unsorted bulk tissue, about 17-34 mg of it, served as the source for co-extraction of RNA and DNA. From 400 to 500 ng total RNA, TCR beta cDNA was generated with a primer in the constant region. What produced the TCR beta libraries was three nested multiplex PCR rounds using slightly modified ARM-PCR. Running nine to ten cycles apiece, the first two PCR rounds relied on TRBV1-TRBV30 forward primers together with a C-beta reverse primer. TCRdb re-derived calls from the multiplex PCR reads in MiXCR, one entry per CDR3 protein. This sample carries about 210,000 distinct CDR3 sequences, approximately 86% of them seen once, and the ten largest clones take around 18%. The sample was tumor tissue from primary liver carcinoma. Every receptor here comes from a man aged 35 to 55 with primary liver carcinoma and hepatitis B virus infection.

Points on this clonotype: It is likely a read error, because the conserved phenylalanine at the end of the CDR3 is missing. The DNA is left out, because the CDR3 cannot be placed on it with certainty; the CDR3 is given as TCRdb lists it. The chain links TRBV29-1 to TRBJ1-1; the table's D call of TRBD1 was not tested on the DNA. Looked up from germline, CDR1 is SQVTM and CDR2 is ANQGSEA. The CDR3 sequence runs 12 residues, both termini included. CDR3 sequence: CSAIGHGTEAFS.

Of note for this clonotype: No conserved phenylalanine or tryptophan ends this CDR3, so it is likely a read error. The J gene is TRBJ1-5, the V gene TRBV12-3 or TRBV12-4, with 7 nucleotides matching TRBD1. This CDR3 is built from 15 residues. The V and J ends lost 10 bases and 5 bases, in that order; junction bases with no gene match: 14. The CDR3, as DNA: TGTGCCAACAGGCAGACAGGGCTACCAGATCAGCCCCAGCATTCT. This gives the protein CANRQTGLPDQPQHS.

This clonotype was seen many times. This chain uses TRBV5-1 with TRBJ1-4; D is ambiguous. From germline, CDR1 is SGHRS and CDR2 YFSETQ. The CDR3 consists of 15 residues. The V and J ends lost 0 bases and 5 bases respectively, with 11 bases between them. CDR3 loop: CASSLGPRENEKLFF. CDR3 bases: TGCGCCAGCAGCTTGGGACCAAGGGAGAATGAAAAACTGTTTTTT. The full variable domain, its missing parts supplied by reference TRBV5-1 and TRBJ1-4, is KAGVTQTPRYLIKTRGQQVTLSCSPISGHRSVSWYQQTPGQGLQFLFEYFSETQRNKGNFPGRFSGRQFSNSRSEMNVSTLELGDSALYLCASSLGPRENEKLFFGSGTQLSVL.

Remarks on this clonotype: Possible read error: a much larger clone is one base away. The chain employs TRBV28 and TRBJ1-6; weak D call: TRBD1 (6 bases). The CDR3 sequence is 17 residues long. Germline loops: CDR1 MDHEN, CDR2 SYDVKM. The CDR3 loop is CDSSPPRGASGDSPLHF. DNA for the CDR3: TGTGACAGCAGTCCCCCACGGGGGGCTTCGGGGGATTCACCCCTCCACTTT.

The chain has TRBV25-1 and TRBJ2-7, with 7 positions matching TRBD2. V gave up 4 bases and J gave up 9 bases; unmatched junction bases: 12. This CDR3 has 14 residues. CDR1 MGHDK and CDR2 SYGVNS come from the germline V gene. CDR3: CASSVGLIRGVQYF. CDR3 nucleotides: TGTGCCAGCAGTGTCGGACTCATCCGGGGGGTGCAGTACTTC.

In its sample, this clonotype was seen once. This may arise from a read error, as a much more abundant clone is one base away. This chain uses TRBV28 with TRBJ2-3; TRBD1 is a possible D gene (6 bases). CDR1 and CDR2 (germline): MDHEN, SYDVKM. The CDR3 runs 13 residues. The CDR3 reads CANSLQGPDTQYF. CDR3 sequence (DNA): TGTGCCAACAGTTTACAGGGACCAGATACGCAGTATTTT.

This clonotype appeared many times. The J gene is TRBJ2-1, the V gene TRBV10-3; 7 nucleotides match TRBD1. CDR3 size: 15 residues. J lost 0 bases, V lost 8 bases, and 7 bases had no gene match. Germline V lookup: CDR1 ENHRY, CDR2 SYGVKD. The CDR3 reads CAIGTETSSYNEQFF. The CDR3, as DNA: TGTGCCATCGGGACAGAAACAAGCTCCTACAATGAGCAGTTCTTC.

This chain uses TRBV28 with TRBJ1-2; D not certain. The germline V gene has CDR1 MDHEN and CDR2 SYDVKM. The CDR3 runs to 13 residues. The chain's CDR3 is CANSAGGLYGYTF. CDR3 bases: TGTGCAAACAGCGCTGGCGGTCTCTATGGCTACACCTTC.

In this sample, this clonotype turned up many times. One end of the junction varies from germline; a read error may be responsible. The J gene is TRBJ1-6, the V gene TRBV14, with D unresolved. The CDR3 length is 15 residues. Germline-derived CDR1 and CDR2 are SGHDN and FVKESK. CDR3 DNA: TGTGCCGGCAGCCAAGAGTTTCTGGGGAATTCACCCCTCCACTTT. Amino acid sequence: CAGSQEFLGNSPLHF.

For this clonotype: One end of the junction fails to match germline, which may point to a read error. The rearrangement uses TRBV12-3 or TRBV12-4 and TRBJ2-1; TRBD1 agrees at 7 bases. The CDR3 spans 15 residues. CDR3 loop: CASSFLTGYYNEQLF. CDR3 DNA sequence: TGTGCCAGCAGTTTTTTGACAGGGTATTACAATGAGCAGCTCTTC.

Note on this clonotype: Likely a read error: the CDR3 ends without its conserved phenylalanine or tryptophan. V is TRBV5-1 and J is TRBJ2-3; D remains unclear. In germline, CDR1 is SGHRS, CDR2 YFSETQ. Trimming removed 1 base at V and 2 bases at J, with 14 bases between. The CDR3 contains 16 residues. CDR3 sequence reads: CASSLNGRTNTDTQYC. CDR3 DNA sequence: TGCGCCAGCAGCTTGAACGGCCGCACTAACACAGATACGCAGTATTGT.

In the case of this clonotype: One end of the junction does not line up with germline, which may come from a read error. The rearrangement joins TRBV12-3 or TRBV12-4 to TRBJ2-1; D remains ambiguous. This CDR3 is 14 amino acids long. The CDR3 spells CTSMSQTSYNEQFF. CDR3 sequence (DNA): TGTACCAGCATGTCCCAGACCTCCTACAATGAGCAGTTCTTC.

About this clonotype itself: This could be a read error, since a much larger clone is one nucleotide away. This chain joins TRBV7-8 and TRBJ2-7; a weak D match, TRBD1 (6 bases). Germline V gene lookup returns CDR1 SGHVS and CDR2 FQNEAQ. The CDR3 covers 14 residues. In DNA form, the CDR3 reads TGTGCCAACAGCTTAGTTCCAGGGGCCTACGAGCAGTACTTC. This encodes CANSLVPGAYEQYF. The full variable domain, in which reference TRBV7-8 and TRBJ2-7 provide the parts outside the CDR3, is GAGVSQSPRYKVAKRGQDVALRCDPISGHVSLFWYQQALGQGPEFLTYFQNEAQLDKSGLPSDRFFAERPEGSVSTLKIQRTQQEDSAVYLCANSLVPGAYEQYFGPGTRLTVT.

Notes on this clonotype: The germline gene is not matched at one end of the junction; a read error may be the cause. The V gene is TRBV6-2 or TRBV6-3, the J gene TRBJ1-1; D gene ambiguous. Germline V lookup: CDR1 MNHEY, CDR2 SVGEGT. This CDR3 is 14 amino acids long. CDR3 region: CASTLSRLNTGAFF. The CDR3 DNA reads TGTGCCAGCACATTGTCAAGGCTGAACACTGGAGCTTTCTTT.